This T cell receptor (beta chain) was captured by sequencing in a study of Ad26.COV2.S vaccination and SARS-CoV-2 variants. At the level of the study: As a participant in COV1001, the donor was in the Ad26.COV2.S trial arm.

Sample treatment: around 19 received Ad26.COV2.S at low or high dose, single or two shots; five or six received placebo; per-sample allocation not given. Samples were taken on day 63 after the first vaccine or placebo injection. Repertoires were generated with immunoSEQ multiplex PCR, while TCRdb's copy carries only in-frame clones and drops some. The table records about 350,000 clones, roughly 89% of them present only once. The CDR3 covers 14 residues. Trimming at V came to 6 bases and at J to 5 bases, leaving 6 bases not matched to a gene. Germline lookup yields CDR1 MNHEY and CDR2 SVGAGI. For this clone: Its antigen is unknown.

Study-level results: Breadth and depth estimates from TCRs may understate total T cell responses.

The TCR comes from a person between 18 and 59 years old who received the Ad26.COV2.S COVID-19 vaccine or a placebo. The sequences come from peripheral blood, collected in a trial of Ad26.COV2.S vaccine versus placebo. This chain uses TRBV6-5 with TRBJ2-5; 10 nucleotides line up with TRBD2. The CDR3 DNA reads as TGTGCCAGCAGCCAGGGACTAGCGAGCGAGACCCAGTACTTC. Encoded protein: CASSQGLASETQYF.